Following are 9 T cell receptor beta chains from one sample sequenced in a study of blood T cell repertoires in COVID-19. Clones were read by immunoSEQ multiplex PCR, and TCRdb kept only the in-frame ones, dropping some. The table records over 200,000 clones, about 88% of them present only once. The sequenced sample consisted of peripheral blood. These TCRs come from a middle-aged woman with acute or convalescent COVID-19.

This clone was counted only a few times. The chain has TRBV12-3 or TRBV12-4 and TRBJ1-2, with TRBD1 as a possible D gene (5 bases). The V end was cut by 4 bases, the J end by 7 bases, with 10 bases between. This CDR3 contains 12 residues. In DNA, the CDR3 is TGTGCCAGCAGTTATGGGGCGCGTGGCTACACCTTC. Translated, it gives CASSYGARGYTF.

This chain joins TRBV5-6 and TRBJ2-1, with 10 bases aligning to TRBD2. The V gene end was trimmed by 0 bases and the J gene end by 6 bases; junction bases not matched to a gene: 9. Looked up from germline, CDR1 is SGHDT and CDR2 is YYEEEE. The CDR3 extends over 17 amino acids. The CDR3 DNA reads TGTGCCAGCAGCTTGGTTGTGGCTAGCGGGGGAATCAATGAGCAGTTCTTC. As protein: CASSLVVASGGINEQFF.

This clone occurred once. The chain combines TRBV3-1 (or the pseudogene TRBV3-2) with TRBJ2-5, with D tentatively TRBD1 (6 bases). Germline V CDR1 and CDR2: LGHDT, YNNKEL (reference sequence). V lost 3 bases to trimming and J lost 5 bases, with 19 bases between them. This CDR3 contains 16 residues. The CDR3 loop reads CASSHTQGGGAETQYF. DNA for the CDR3: TGTGCCAGCAGCCATACACAGGGCGGTGGCGCGGAGACCCAGTACTTC.

This sequence joins TRBV6-6 and TRBJ2-1; TRBD2 agrees at 7 bases. Per germline, CDR1 MNHNY and CDR2 SVGAGI (reference sequence). The CDR3 contains 15 residues. The ends lost 6 bases at V and 9 bases at J; junction bases unmatched: 14. The CDR3 region is CASSGGRALRSEQFF. The CDR3 bases are TGTGCCAGCAGCGGCGGGAGAGCCCTAAGAAGTGAGCAGTTCTTC.

This chain uses TRBV19 with TRBJ2-3; 7 bases align to TRBD1. The CDR3 extends over 15 amino acids. Trimming removed 4 bases from V and 2 bases from J; junction bases left unmatched: 6. The germline gives CDR1 LNHDA, CDR2 SQIVND (reference sequence). The CDR3 DNA sequence: TGTGCCAGTAGTAGGACAGGAACCTTCACAGATACGCAGTATTTT. Residues: CASSRTGTFTDTQYF.

The chain recombines TRBV19 with TRBJ2-5; 7 bases agree with TRBD2. The CDR3 contains 14 residues. The V and J ends lost 5 bases and 7 bases, in that order; junction bases with no gene match: 10. The V gene's germline CDR1 is LNHDA and CDR2 SQIVND (reference sequence). The CDR3 DNA follows: TGTGCCAGTAGTTCAGGGAGGGGTCGGGGGACCCAGTACTTC. This gives the protein CASSSGRGRGTQYF.

The chain couples TRBV19 to TRBJ1-4; 8 positions match TRBD1. The ends lost 6 bases at V and 5 bases at J; junction bases unmatched: 5. The germline gives CDR1 LNHDA, CDR2 SQIVND (reference sequence). The CDR3 runs 14 residues. For the CDR3, the DNA is TGTGCCAGTAGCCGGACAGGGACAAATGAAAAACTGTTTTTT. It translates to CASSRTGTNEKLFF.

This rearrangement joins TRBV6-5 to TRBJ1-1; 7 nucleotides line up with TRBD1. Germline V gene lookup returns CDR1 MNHEY and CDR2 SVGAGI. Trimming at V came to 6 bases and at J to 8 bases, leaving 6 bases not matched to a gene. This CDR3 is 12 amino acids long. The CDR3, as DNA: TGTGCCAGCAGGACCACGACAGGGGAAGCTTTCTTT. It is translated as CASRTTTGEAFF.

The rearrangement links TRBV11-2 to TRBJ1-2; D is unresolved. This CDR3 has 15 amino acids. Trimming stripped 5 bases from V and 2 bases from J, with 15 bases between. Germline loops: CDR1 SGHAT, CDR2 FQNNGV. CDR3: CASSPARGGNYGYTF. CDR3 nucleotide sequence: TGTGCCAGCAGCCCAGCCCGGGGTGGGAACTATGGCTACACCTTC.